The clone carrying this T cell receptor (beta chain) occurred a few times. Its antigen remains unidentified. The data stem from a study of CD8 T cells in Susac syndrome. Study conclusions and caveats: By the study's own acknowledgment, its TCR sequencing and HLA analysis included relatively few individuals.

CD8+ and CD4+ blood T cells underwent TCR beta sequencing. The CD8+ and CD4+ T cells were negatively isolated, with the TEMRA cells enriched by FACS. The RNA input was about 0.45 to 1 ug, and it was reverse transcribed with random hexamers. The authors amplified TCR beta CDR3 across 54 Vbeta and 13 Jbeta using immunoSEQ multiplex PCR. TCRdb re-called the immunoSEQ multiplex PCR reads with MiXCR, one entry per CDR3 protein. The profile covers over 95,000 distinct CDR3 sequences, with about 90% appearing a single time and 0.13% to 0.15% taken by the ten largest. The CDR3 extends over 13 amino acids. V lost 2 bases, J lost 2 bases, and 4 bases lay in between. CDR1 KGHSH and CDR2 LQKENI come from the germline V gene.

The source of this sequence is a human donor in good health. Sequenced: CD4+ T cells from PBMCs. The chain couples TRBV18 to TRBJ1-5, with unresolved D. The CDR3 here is CASSPDRNQPQHF. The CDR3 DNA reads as TGTGCCAGCTCACCAGATCGCAATCAGCCCCAGCATTTT.